This TCR beta chain was identified during a study of blood T cell repertoires in COVID-19. The wider study: The United States, Italy and Spain provided the acute and convalescent COVID-19 samples. The cDNA or gDNA used as material had been derived from T cells, B-cell-depleted T cells, or PBMCs.

The V and J ends lost 6 bases and 11 bases, in that order; junction bases with no gene match: 12. This CDR3 spans 14 amino acids. CDR1 and CDR2 (germline): WNHNN, SYGVQD (reference sequence). Original analysis: Quantification of nucleated cells was approximated via reference gene primer amplification. Only in-frame clones appear in the TCRdb table, and some are missing; sequencing was by immunoSEQ multiplex PCR. V, J and clone size are taken as reported in that table, and D and trimming were inferred from the DNA itself. The table includes about 260,000 clones, over 75% detected once. Specimen: PBMCs or T cells enriched from blood (not recorded which). V and J are TRBV10-1 and TRBJ2-1, with TRBD2 matching 8 bases. The source of this sequence is a woman aged 18-29 years who had recovered from COVID-19. The CDR3 coding sequence is TGCGCCAGCAGAAAAAGCGGGGGCCCGGTCCAGCAGTTCTTC. The encoded protein is CASRKSGGPVQQFF.